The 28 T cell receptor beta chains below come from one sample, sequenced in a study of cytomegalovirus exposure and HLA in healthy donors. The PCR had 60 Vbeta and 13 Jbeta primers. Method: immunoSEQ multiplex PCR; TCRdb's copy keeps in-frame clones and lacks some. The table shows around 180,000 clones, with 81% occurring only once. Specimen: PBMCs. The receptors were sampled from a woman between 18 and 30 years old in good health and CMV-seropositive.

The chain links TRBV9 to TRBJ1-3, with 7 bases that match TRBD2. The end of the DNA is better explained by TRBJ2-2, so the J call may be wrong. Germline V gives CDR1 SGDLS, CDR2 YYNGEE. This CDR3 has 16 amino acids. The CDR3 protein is CASSVGLAVNTGELFF. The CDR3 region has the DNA TGTGCCAGCAGCGTAGGCCTAGCGGTTAACACCGGGGAGCTGTTTTTT.

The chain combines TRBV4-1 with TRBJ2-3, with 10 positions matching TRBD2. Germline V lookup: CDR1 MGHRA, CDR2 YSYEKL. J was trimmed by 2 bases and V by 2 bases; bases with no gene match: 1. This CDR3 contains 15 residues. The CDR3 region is CASSQTSGDTDTQYF. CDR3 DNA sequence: TGCGCCAGCAGCCAAACTAGCGGGGACACAGATACGCAGTATTTT.

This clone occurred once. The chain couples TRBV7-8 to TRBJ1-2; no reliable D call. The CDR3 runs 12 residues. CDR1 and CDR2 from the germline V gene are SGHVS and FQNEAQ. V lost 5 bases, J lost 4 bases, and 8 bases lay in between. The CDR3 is CASSPDSYGYTF. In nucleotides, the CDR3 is TGTGCCAGCAGCCCAGACTCCTATGGCTACACCTTC. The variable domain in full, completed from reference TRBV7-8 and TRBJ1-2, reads GAGVSQSPRYKVAKRGQDVALRCDPISGHVSLFWYQQALGQGPEFLTYFQNEAQLDKSGLPSDRFFAERPEGSVSTLKIQRTQQEDSAVYLCASSPDSYGYTFGSGTRLTVV.

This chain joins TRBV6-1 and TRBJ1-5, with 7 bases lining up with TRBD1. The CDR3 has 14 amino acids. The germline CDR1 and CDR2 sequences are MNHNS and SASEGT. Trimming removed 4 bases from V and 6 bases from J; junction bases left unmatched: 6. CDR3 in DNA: TGTGCCAGCAGTGGTGACAGGGTTGGTCAGCCCCAGCATTTT. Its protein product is CASSGDRVGQPQHF.

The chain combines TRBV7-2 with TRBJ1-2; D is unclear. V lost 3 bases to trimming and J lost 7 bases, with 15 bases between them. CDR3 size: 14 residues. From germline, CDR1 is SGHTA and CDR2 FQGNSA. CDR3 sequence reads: CASSLSRDVSGYTF. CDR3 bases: TGTGCCAGCAGCTTGAGTCGGGATGTAAGTGGCTACACCTTC.

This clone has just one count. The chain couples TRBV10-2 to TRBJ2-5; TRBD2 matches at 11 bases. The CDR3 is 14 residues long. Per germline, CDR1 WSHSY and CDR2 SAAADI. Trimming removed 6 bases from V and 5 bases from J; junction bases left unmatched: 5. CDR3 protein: CASSASGGLETQYF. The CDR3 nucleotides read TGCGCCAGCAGCGCTAGCGGGGGGTTGGAGACCCAGTACTTC.

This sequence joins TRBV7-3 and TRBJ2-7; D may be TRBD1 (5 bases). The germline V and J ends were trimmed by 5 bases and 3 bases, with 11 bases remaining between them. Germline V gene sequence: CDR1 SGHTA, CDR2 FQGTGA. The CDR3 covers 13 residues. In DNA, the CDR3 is TGTGCCAGCAGCCCAAATGACAGCTACGAGCAGTACTTC. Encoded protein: CASSPNDSYEQYF.

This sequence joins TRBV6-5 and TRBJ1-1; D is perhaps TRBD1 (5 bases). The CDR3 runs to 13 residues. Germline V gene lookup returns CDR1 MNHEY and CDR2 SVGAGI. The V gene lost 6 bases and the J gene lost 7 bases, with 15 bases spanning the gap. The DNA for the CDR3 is TGTGCCAGCAGCCCCCCCGACAGCTATGAAGCTTTCTTT. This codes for CASSPPDSYEAFF.

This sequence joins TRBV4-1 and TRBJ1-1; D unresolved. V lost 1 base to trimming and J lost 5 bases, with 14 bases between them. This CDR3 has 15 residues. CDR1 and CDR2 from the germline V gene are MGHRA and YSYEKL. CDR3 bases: TGCGCCAGCAGCCAAGTTACGGAGGGTTTTACTGAAGCTTTCTTT. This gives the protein CASSQVTEGFTEAFF.

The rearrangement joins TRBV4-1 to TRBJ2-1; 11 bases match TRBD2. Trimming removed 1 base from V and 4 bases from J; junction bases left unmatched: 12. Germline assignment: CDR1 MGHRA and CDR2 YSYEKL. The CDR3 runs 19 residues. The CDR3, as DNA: TGCGCCAGCAGCCAAGGTGACCGCCCGGGACTAGCGGATTACAATGAGCAGTTCTTC. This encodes CASSQGDRPGLADYNEQFF.

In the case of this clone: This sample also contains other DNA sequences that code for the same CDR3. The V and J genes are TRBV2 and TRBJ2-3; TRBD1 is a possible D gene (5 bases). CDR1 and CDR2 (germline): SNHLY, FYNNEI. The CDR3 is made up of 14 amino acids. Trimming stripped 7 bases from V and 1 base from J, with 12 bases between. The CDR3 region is CASNQGRGTDTQYF. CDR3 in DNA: TGTGCCAGCAACCAGGGCAGAGGCACAGATACGCAGTATTTT.

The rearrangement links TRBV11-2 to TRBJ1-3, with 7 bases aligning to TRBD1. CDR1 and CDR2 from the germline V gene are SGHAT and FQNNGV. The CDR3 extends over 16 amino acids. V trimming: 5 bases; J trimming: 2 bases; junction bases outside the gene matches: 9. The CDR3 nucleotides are TGTGCCAGCAGCCCACCTGACAGGGCCCCTGGAAACACCATATATTTT. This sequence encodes CASSPPDRAPGNTIYF. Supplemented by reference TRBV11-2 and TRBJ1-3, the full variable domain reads EAGVAQSPRYKIIEKRQSVAFWCNPISGHATLYWYQQILGQGPKLLIQFQNNGVVDDSQLPKDRFSAERLKGVDSTLKIQPAKLEDSAVYLCASSPPDRAPGNTIYFGEGSWLTVV.

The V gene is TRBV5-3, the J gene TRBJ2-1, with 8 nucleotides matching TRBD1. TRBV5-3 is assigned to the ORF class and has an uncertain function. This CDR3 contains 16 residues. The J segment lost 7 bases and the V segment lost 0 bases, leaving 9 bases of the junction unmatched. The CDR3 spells CARSLVVTGVGNEQFF. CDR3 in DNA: TGTGCCAGAAGCTTGGTAGTGACAGGGGTGGGTAATGAGCAGTTCTTC.

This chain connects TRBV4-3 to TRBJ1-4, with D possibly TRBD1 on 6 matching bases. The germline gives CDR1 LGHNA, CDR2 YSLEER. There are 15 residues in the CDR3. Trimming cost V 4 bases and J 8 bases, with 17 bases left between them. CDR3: CASSPESRQEEKLFF. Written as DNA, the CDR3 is TGCGCCAGCAGCCCCGAAAGCCGACAGGAAGAAAAACTGTTTTTT.

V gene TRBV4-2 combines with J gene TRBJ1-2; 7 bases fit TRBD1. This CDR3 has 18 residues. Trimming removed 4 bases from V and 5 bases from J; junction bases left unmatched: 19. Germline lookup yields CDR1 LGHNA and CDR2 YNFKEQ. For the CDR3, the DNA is TGTGCCAGCAGCCCCCACCAAGCTGGGAGAGGGGGCGATTATGGCTACACCTTC. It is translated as CASSPHQAGRGGDYGYTF.

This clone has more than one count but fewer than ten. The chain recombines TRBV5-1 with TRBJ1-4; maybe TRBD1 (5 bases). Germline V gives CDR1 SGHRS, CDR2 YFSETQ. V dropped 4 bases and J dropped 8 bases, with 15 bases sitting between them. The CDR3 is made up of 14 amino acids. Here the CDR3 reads CASSAEGANEKLFF. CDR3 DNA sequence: TGCGCCAGCAGCGCCGAAGGGGCAAACGAAAAACTGTTTTTT.

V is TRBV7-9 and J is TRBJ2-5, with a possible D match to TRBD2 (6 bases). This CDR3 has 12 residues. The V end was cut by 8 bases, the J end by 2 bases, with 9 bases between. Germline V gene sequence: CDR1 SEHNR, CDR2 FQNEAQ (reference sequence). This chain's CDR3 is CASGAGQETQYF. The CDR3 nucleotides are TGTGCCAGCGGGGCGGGGCAAGAGACCCAGTACTTC. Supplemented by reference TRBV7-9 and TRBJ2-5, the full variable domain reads DTGVSQNPRHKITKRGQNVTFRCDPISEHNRLYWYRQTLGQGPEFLTYFQNEAQLEKSRLLSDRFSAERPKGSFSTLEIQRTEQGDSAMYLCASGAGQETQYFGPGTRLLVL.

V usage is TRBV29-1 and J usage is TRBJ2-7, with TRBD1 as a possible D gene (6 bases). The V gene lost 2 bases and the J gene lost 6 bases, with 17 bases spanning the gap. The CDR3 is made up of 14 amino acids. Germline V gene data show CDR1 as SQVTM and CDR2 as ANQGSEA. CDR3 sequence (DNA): TGCAGCGTTGAAAGCCGCAATACAGGGAGCGAGCAGTACTTC. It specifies CSVESRNTGSEQYF.

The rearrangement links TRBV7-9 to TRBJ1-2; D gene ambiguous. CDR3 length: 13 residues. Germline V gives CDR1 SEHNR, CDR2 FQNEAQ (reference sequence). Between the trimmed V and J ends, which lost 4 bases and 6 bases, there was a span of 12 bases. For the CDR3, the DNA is TGTGCCAGCAGCTCTATCAACCTGGATGGCTACACCTTC. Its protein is CASSSINLDGYTF.

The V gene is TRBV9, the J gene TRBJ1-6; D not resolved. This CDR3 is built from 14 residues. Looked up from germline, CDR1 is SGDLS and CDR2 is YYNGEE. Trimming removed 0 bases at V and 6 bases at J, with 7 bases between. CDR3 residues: CASSVETFNSPLHF. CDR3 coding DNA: TGTGCCAGCAGCGTAGAAACATTTAATTCACCCCTCCACTTT.

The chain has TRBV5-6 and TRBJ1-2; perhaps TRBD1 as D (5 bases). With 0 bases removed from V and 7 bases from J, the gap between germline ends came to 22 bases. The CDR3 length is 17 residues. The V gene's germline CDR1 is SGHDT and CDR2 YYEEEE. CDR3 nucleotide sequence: TGTGCCAGCAGCTTGGCCCTGGCCGAGGGCAGGGAGGGTGGCTACACCTTC. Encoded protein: CASSLALAEGREGGYTF.

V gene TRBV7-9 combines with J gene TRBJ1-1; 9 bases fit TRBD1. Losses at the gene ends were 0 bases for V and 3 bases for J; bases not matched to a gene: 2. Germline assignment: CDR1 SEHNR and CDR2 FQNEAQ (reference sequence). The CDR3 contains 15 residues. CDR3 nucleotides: TGTGCCAGCAGCTTAGCAGGACAGGGGTACACTGAAGCTTTCTTT. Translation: CASSLAGQGYTEAFF. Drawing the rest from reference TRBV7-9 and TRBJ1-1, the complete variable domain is DTGVSQNPRHKITKRGQNVTFRCDPISEHNRLYWYRQTLGQGPEFLTYFQNEAQLEKSRLLSDRFSAERPKGSFSTLEIQRTEQGDSAMYLCASSLAGQGYTEAFFGQGTRLTVV.

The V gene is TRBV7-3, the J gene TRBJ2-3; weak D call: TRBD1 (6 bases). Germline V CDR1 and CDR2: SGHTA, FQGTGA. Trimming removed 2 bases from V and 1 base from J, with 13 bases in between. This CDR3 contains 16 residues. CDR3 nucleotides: TGTGCCAGCAGCTTAGGACAGTTGGGTGGCACAGATACGCAGTATTTT. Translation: CASSLGQLGGTDTQYF.

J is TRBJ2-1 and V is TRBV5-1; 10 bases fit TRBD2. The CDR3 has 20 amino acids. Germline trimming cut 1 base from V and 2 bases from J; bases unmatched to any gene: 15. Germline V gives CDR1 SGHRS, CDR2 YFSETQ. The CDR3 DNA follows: TGCGCCAGCAGCTTGCCCCGGTCCAGCGGGGGGGCCGGGACCTACAATGAGCAGTTCTTC. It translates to CASSLPRSSGGAGTYNEQFF.

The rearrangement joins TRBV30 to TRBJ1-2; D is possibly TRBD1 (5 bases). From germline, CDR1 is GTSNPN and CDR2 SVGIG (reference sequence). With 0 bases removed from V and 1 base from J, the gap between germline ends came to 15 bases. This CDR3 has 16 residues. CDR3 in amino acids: CAWSVHRQSNNYGYTF. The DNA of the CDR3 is TGTGCCTGGAGTGTACACCGACAGTCGAATAACTATGGCTACACCTTC.

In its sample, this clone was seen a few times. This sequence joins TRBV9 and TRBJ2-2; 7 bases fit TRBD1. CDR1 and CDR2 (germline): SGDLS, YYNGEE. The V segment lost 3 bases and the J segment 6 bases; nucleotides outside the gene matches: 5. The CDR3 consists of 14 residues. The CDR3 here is CASSAVQGAGELFF. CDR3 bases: TGTGCCAGCAGCGCCGTGCAGGGGGCCGGGGAGCTGTTTTTT.

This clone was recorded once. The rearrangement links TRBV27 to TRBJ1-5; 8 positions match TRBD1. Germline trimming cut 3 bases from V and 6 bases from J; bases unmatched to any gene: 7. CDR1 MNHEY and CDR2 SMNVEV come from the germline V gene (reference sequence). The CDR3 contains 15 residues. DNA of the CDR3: TGTGCCAGCAGTTTCGCTGGACAGGGAGGTCAGCCCCAGCATTTT. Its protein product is CASSFAGQGGQPQHF.

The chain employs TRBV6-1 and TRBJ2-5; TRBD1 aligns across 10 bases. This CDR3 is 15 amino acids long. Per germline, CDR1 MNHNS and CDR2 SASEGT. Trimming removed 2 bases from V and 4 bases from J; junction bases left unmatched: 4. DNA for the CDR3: TGTGCCAGCAGTGAAAGGGGACAGGGGAGAGAGACCCAGTACTTC. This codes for CASSERGQGRETQYF.